Below are 30 T cell receptor beta chains sequenced from a single sample in a study of T cell repertoires in cytomegalovirus infection (dated by TCRdb to between 2018 and 2021). Which antigens these TCRs recognize remains unknown. Per the publication, the treatment or condition label means: in vitro stimulation with specific CMV peptide epitopes to enrich CMV-specific T cells. Sequencing was performed on an Illumina HiSeq 1500. In TCRdb, the public reads were trimmed at Q25 with fastp and aligned with MiXCR, with productive beta chains retained. Rows with one shared CDR3 protein collapse into an entry with the most common genes and DNA. The sample table lists some 500,000 distinct CDR3 sequences, roughly a third of them with a count of one. The ten largest clonotypes hold roughly 15% of the sample. Sample: cultured PBMCs, taken from culture after CMV antigen stimulation. Receptors were obtained from a human donor in good health (CMV status not recorded). Some clones in this sample may be carry-over from other donors' samples.

There are a few counts of this clonotype. The V call is TRBV7-9, the J call TRBJ2-1; 9 bases fit TRBD2. J lost 0 bases, V lost 2 bases, and 5 bases had no gene match. Germline V lookup: CDR1 SEHNR, CDR2 FQNEAQ (reference sequence). The CDR3 is 17 residues long. The CDR3 nucleotides read TGTGCCAGCAGCTTAACTCGTAGCGGGAGCTCCTACAATGAGCAGTTCTTC. Protein: CASSLTRSGSSYNEQFF. The whole variable domain, remainder taken from reference TRBV7-9 and TRBJ2-1, is DTGVSQNPRHKITKRGQNVTFRCDPISEHNRLYWYRQTLGQGPEFLTYFQNEAQLEKSRLLSDRFSAERPKGSFSTLEIQRTEQGDSAMYLCASSLTRSGSSYNEQFFGPGTRLTVL.

This clonotype was found a few times. This chain joins TRBV25-1 and TRBJ1-1; D is ambiguous. The germline gives CDR1 MGHDK, CDR2 SYGVNS. V lost 6 bases and J lost 4, with 12 bases in between. The CDR3 totals 13 residues. CDR3 protein: CASSLTTATEAFF. The CDR3, as DNA: TGTGCCAGCAGCCTCACAACGGCCACTGAAGCTTTCTTT.

The CDR3 spells CASSKTGTGPYEQYF. As DNA, the CDR3 is TGTGCCAGCAGCAAAACCGGGACAGGGCCCTACGAGCAGTACTTC. The chain joins TRBV11-2 to TRBJ2-7; TRBD1 aligns across 9 bases. The CDR3 has 15 residues. V shed 5 bases, J shed 2 bases, and the junction held 7 bases outside the gene matches. Germline V gene data show CDR1 as SGHAT and CDR2 as FQNNGV.

In nucleotides, the CDR3 is TGTGCCAGCAGCTTAGCTAACAGGGCGTTCCCGCAGGAGACCCAGTACTTC. Translated: CASSLANRAFPQETQYF. The genes are TRBV7-6 and TRBJ2-5, with D maybe TRBD1 (6 bases). The V gene's germline CDR1 is SGHVS and CDR2 FNYEAQ. V was trimmed by 0 bases and J by 5 bases, leaving 19 bases between them. This CDR3 spans 17 amino acids.

There are many counts of this clonotype. The chain joins TRBV7-2 to TRBJ2-7; the match to TRBD1 covers 10 bases. The germline V gene has CDR1 SGHTA and CDR2 FQGNSA. The junction had 8 bases not matched to a gene; V was cut back by 3 bases and J by 6 bases. The CDR3 spans 15 residues. This CDR3 reads CASSLEVRDRGEQYF. CDR3 sequence (DNA): TGTGCCAGCAGCTTGGAAGTCCGGGACAGGGGCGAGCAGTACTTC.

The chain couples TRBV19 to TRBJ1-5; D is possibly TRBD1 (5 bases). V was clipped by 10 bases and J by 6 bases, with 16 bases between them. The CDR3 runs 13 residues. The germline gives CDR1 LNHDA, CDR2 SQIVND (reference sequence). CDR3 loop: CATREPLGQPQHF. The CDR3 DNA reads TGTGCCACCAGGGAGCCCCTGGGTCAGCCCCAGCATTTT.

The J gene is TRBJ2-1, the V gene TRBV19; TRBD1 agrees at 8 bases. The CDR3 is made up of 16 amino acids. CDR1 and CDR2 from the germline V gene are LNHDA and SQIVND (reference sequence). J gave up 4 bases and V 4 bases, and 9 bases lay outside the gene matches. The CDR3 DNA is TGTGCCAGTAGTAGCGAAGCCGGGACAGGTTACAATGAGCAGTTCTTC. This encodes CASSSEAGTGYNEQFF.

The table lists this clonotype with many counts. The V and J genes are TRBV7-2 and TRBJ2-3, with 7 bases lining up with TRBD1. Germline V gives CDR1 SGHTA, CDR2 FQGNSA. J was trimmed by 5 bases and V by 5 bases; bases with no gene match: 10. This CDR3 comprises 15 residues. The CDR3 DNA reads as TGTGCCAGCAGCCCCCAGGGGGAGTTGAAAGATACGCAGTATTTT. Amino acids: CASSPQGELKDTQYF.

This clonotype was seen more than once but under ten times. CDR3 DNA sequence: TGCGCCAGCAGCTTGGCCCTCGGAAGGGATAGAAGTGAAGCTTTCTTT. Amino acids: CASSLALGRDRSEAFF. The chain uses TRBV5-1 and TRBJ1-1; D ambiguous. Between the trimmed V and J ends, which lost 0 bases and 7 bases, there was a span of 19 bases. The CDR3 sequence is 16 residues long. The germline gives CDR1 SGHRS, CDR2 YFSETQ.

The chain has TRBV7-3 and TRBJ2-6; D possibly uses TRBD1 or TRBD2 (5 bases each). V was clipped by 5 bases and J by 4 bases, with 15 bases between them. The CDR3 loop spans 16 amino acids. Germline V lookup: CDR1 SGHTA, CDR2 FQGTGA. CDR3 in amino acids: CASSLGRASGANVLTF. CDR3 nucleotide sequence: TGTGCCAGCAGCCTGGGACGGGCTAGCGGGGCCAACGTCCTGACTTTC. The full variable domain, completed using reference TRBV7-3 and TRBJ2-6, is GAGVSQTPSNKVTEKGKYVELRCDPISGHTALYWYRQSLGQGPEFLIYFQGTGAADDSGLPNDRFFAVRPEGSVSTLKIQRTERGDSAVYLCASSLGRASGANVLTFGAGSRLTVL.

The chain has TRBV4-1 and TRBJ2-4; D might be TRBD2 (5 bases). CDR1 MGHRA and CDR2 YSYEKL come from the germline V gene. The CDR3 is 17 amino acids. Trimming removed 2 bases from V and 0 bases from J, with 14 bases in between. Here the CDR3 DNA reads TGCGCCAGCAGCCAAATAGCTGCGGGTTCAGCCAAAAACATTCAGTACTTC. It yields the protein CASSQIAAGSAKNIQYF.

The rearrangement links TRBV7-9 to TRBJ2-3, with 7 bases matching TRBD2. Germline V gene lookup returns CDR1 SEHNR and CDR2 FQNEAQ (reference sequence). Losses at the gene ends were 3 bases for V and 4 bases for J; bases not matched to a gene: 7. The CDR3 sequence is 15 residues long. CDR3 region: CASSFSRTRADTQYF. The DNA for the CDR3 is TGTGCCAGCAGCTTTTCCAGGACTAGGGCAGATACGCAGTATTTT.

The table lists this clonotype with a few counts. The chain links TRBV24-1 to TRBJ1-2; D not certain. The length of the CDR3 is 14 residues. V was pared by 2 bases and J by 6 bases, with 12 bases between. Germline values: CDR1 KGHDR, CDR2 SFDVKD. The DNA for the CDR3 is TGTGCCACCAGTGATTCGGTCGTCAGTCATGGCTACACCTTC. Translated, it gives CATSDSVVSHGYTF.

The chain is built from TRBV7-9 and TRBJ2-3; TRBD2 matches 11 bases. Trimming removed 3 bases from V and 6 bases from J; junction bases left unmatched: 8. This CDR3 has 16 amino acids. CDR1 SEHNR and CDR2 FQNEAQ come from the germline V gene (reference sequence). The CDR3 coding sequence is TGTGCCAGCAGCTTTATAGGGACTAGCGGAGTGGATACGCAGTATTTT. It encodes CASSFIGTSGVDTQYF.

This chain's CDR3 is CASSQEWRNTEAFF. CDR3 coding DNA: TGTGCCAGCAGCCAAGAATGGCGGAACACTGAAGCTTTCTTT. The J gene is TRBJ1-1, the V gene TRBV4-2, with D unclear. Deletions cut 0 bases from V and 1 base from J, with 6 bases between. The CDR3 spans 14 residues. Germline V gene data show CDR1 as LGHNA and CDR2 as YNFKEQ.

This chain joins TRBV30 and TRBJ1-3; D gene unclear. V shed 8 bases and J shed 2 bases, with 13 bases lying between them. Germline V gene sequence: CDR1 GTSNPN, CDR2 SVGIG (reference sequence). The CDR3 contains 13 residues. The CDR3 reads CARRVGAGNTIYF. The CDR3, as DNA: TGTGCCCGCCGGGTTGGCGCTGGAAACACCATATATTTT.

This clonotype has just a few counts. This chain links TRBV25-1 with TRBJ2-7, with TRBD2 matching over 7 bases. Germline assignment: CDR1 MGHDK and CDR2 SYGVNS. This CDR3 region has 14 residues. V lost 3 bases to trimming and J lost 5 bases; unmatched junction nucleotides: 7. The CDR3 protein is CASSDLAGVHEQYF. CDR3 bases: TGTGCCAGCAGTGACTTAGCGGGCGTCCACGAGCAGTACTTC.

This clonotype was recorded at least ten times. CDR3 DNA: TGTGCCAGCCGTCCCCTCTGGGCAGGGGGCACAGATACGCAGTATTTT. Protein sequence: CASRPLWAGGTDTQYF. The V gene is TRBV6-2 or TRBV6-3, the J gene TRBJ2-3; a possible D gene is TRBD1 (6 bases). The CDR3 is 16 residues long. The V and J ends lost 8 bases and 1 base respectively, with 19 bases between them. Germline CDR1 MNHEY, CDR2 SVGEGT.

This clonotype was counted many times. This chain connects TRBV18 to TRBJ2-1, with 7 bases fitting TRBD2. The germline gives CDR1 KGHSH, CDR2 LQKENI. J gave up 1 base and V 5 bases, and 2 bases lay outside the gene matches. CDR3 length equals 14 residues. This CDR3 is CASSTLASYNEQFF. DNA of the CDR3: TGTGCCAGCTCAACACTAGCGTCCTACAATGAGCAGTTCTTC.

This clonotype was counted only a few times. V and J are TRBV7-9 and TRBJ2-3; D is undetermined. Germline-derived CDR1 and CDR2 are SEHNR and FQNEAQ (reference sequence). Trimming left V 8 bases short and J 6 bases short, with 6 bases between. The CDR3 length is 10 residues. CDR3 coding DNA: TGTGCCAGCGCGGTGGATACGCAGTATTTT. Encoded protein: CASAVDTQYF.

The chain is built from TRBV7-9 and TRBJ2-1; D uncertain. The CDR3 consists of 15 residues. Trimming took 6 bases from V and 0 from J, leaving 12 bases between them. The germline gives CDR1 SEHNR, CDR2 FQNEAQ (reference sequence). CDR3 sequence (DNA): TGTGCCAGCAGTTTCCCTAACGACTCCTACAATGAGCAGTTCTTC. This gives the protein CASSFPNDSYNEQFF.

DNA for the CDR3: TGTGCCAGCAGTTCGGACAGGGGGGTGGATGGCTACACCTTC. Translated, it gives CASSSDRGVDGYTF. The chain has TRBV28 and TRBJ1-2; 10 bases fit TRBD1. Germline-derived CDR1 and CDR2 are MDHEN and SYDVKM. CDR3 length: 14 residues. V was pared by 4 bases and J by 6 bases, with 5 bases of the junction left unmatched.

This clonotype has just a few counts. V gene TRBV11-2 combines with J gene TRBJ1-1, with 7 bases aligning to TRBD1. The germline V gene encodes CDR1 SGHAT and CDR2 FQNNGV. The CDR3 is made up of 14 amino acids. V was pared by 7 bases and J by 0 bases, with 5 bases of the junction left unmatched. The CDR3 loop reads CASKGQNMNTEAFF. CDR3 bases: TGTGCCAGCAAGGGACAGAACATGAACACTGAAGCTTTCTTT.

Note on this clonotype: A much larger clonotype is one base distant, so this may be a read error. The rearrangement joins TRBV7-2 to TRBJ2-7, with D possibly matching TRBD1 (5 bases). This CDR3 comprises 12 residues. CDR1 is SGHTA, CDR2 FQGNSA, per germline. CDR3 residues: CACSLDSYEQYF. The DNA of the CDR3 is TGTGCCTGCAGCTTAGACAGCTACGAGCAGTACTTC. The full variable domain, with the rest looked up from reference TRBV7-2 and TRBJ2-7, is GAGVSQSPSNKVTEKGKDVELRCDPISGHTALYWYRQSLGQGLEFLIYFQGNSAPDKSGLPSDRFSAERTGGSVSTLTIQRTQQEDSAVYLCACSLDSYEQYFGPGTRLTVT.

This clonotype was detected many times. This chain joins TRBV7-2 and TRBJ2-5; 13 nucleotides agree with TRBD2. CDR3 length: 15 amino acids. Germline CDR1 is SGHTA and CDR2 is FQGNSA. Trimming cost V 4 bases and J 4 bases; bases outside gene matches: 3. The CDR3, as DNA: TGTGCCAGCAGCTCCAGGACTAGCGGGAGAGAGACCCAGTACTTC. It is translated as CASSSRTSGRETQYF.

A few counts support this clonotype. The chain couples TRBV4-1 to TRBJ1-2, with TRBD1 identical over 7 bases. The CDR3 runs 14 residues. CDR1 is MGHRA, CDR2 YSYEKL, per germline. Trimming removed 0 bases from V and 4 bases from J; junction bases left unmatched: 2. In DNA form, the CDR3 reads TGCGCCAGCAGCCAAGATGACAGGGTCTATGGCTACACCTTC. This encodes CASSQDDRVYGYTF.

This clonotype has a count of ten or more. The V call is TRBV15, the J call TRBJ2-5, with D perhaps TRBD1 (5 bases). The CDR3 contains 15 residues. CDR1 and CDR2 (germline): LNHNV, YYDKDF (reference sequence). Trimming pared 0 bases from V and 4 bases from J, leaving 12 bases between. The CDR3 sequence is CATSRDRGSRETQYF. CDR3 DNA sequence: TGTGCCACCAGCAGAGATAGGGGATCCCGAGAGACCCAGTACTTC. Full variable domain (rest looked up from reference TRBV15 and TRBJ2-5): DAMVIQNPRYQVTQFGKPVTLSCSQTLNHNVMYWYQQKSSQAPKLLFHYYDKDFNNEADTPDNFQSRRPNTSFCFLDIRSPGLGDTAMYLCATSRDRGSRETQYFGPGTRLLVL.

V and J are TRBV6-6 and TRBJ2-7; D unclear. This CDR3 spans 12 amino acids. V was shortened by 4 bases and J by 3 bases, with 7 bases between the two germline ends. CDR1 and CDR2 from the germline V gene are MNHNY and SVGAGI (reference sequence). CDR3 sequence (DNA): TGTGCCAGCAGTTTATCCCGCTACGAGCAGTACGTC. Encoded protein: CASSLSRYEQYV.

This clonotype appeared a few times. The chain recombines TRBV11-2 with TRBJ2-1, with 8 bases lining up with TRBD2. The CDR3 extends over 17 amino acids. Germline V lookup: CDR1 SGHAT, CDR2 FQNNGV. With 5 bases clipped from V and 5 bases from J, the junction kept 14 bases outside the gene matches. The CDR3 bases are TGTGCCAGCAGCCCAAGTATCGGGGGGACTAGGCACAATGAGCAGTTCTTC. This encodes CASSPSIGGTRHNEQFF. The full variable domain, its missing parts supplied by reference TRBV11-2 and TRBJ2-1, is EAGVAQSPRYKIIEKRQSVAFWCNPISGHATLYWYQQILGQGPKLLIQFQNNGVVDDSQLPKDRFSAERLKGVDSTLKIQPAKLEDSAVYLCASSPSIGGTRHNEQFFGPGTRLTVL.

This rearrangement joins TRBV2 to TRBJ2-1, with D perhaps TRBD2 (7 bases). CDR1 is SNHLY and CDR2 is FYNNEI in the germline V gene. V was trimmed by 9 bases and J by 9 bases, leaving 18 bases between them. This CDR3 has 13 amino acids. DNA of the CDR3: TGTGCCAGTACCACCCCGGGGGGCATTGAGCAGTTCTTC. Amino acid sequence: CASTTPGGIEQFF.